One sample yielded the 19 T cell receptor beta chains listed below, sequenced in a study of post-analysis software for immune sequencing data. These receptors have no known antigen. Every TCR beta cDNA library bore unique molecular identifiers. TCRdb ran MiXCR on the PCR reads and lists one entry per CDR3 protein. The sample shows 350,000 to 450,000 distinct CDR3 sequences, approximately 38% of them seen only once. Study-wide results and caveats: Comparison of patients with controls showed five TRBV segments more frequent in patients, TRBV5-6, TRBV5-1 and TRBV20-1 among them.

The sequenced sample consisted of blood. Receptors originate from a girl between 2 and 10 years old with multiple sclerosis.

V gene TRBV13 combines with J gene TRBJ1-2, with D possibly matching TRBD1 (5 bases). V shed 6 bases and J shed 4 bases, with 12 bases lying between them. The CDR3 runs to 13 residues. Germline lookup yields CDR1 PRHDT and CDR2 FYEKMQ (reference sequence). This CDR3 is CASRNSGPYGYTF. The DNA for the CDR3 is TGTGCCAGCAGGAACTCAGGGCCCTATGGCTACACCTTC.

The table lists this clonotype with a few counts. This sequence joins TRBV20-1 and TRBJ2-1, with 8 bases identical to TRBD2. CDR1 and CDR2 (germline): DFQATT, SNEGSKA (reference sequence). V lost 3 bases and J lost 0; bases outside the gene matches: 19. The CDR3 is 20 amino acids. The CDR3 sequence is CSARPQPREVKFRSYNEQFF. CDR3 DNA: TGCAGTGCTAGGCCCCAACCGCGGGAGGTCAAATTTCGCTCCTACAATGAGCAGTTCTTC.

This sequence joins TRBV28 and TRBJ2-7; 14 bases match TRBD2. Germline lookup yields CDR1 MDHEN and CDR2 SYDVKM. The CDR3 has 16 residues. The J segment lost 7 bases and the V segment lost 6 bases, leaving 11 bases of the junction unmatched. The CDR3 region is CASRPTGLAGVKEQYF. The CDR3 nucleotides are TGTGCCAGCAGGCCGACGGGACTAGCGGGAGTGAAAGAGCAGTACTTC. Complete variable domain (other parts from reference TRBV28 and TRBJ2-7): DVKVTQSSRYLVKRTGEKVFLECVQDMDHENMFWYRQDPGLGLRLIYFSYDVKMKEKGDIPEGYSVSREKKERFSLILESASTNQTSMYLCASRPTGLAGVKEQYFGPGTRLTVT.

DNA of the CDR3: TGTGCCACCAGTGATTTGACGAAAGGGGTCAATGAGCAGTTCTTC. As protein: CATSDLTKGVNEQFF. The chain uses TRBV24-1 and TRBJ2-1; the D gene is possibly TRBD1 (5 bases). Per the germline V gene, CDR1 is KGHDR and CDR2 is SFDVKD. The CDR3 sequence is 15 residues long. Trimming shortened V by 0 bases and J by 6 bases, and 11 bases separated the two germline ends.

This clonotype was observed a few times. The CDR3: CSAPGLVSETQYF. The CDR3, as DNA: TGCAGCGCACCGGGACTAGTATCAGAGACCCAGTACTTC. The chain is built from TRBV29-1 and TRBJ2-7; 8 bases map to TRBD2. The end of the DNA fits TRBJ2-5 better, so the J call may be wrong. The CDR3 loop spans 13 amino acids. Germline loops: CDR1 SQVTM, CDR2 ANQGSEA.

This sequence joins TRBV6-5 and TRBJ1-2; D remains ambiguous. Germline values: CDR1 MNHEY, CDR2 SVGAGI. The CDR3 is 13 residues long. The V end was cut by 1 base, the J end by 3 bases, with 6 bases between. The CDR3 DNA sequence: TGTGCCAGCAGTTACTTTCAGCACTATGGCTACACCTTC. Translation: CASSYFQHYGYTF.

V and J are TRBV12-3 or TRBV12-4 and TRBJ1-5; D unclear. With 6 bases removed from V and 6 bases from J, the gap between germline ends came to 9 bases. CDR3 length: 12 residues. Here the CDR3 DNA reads TGTGCCAGCAGGCCAACGGGTCAGCCCCAGCATTTT. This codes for CASRPTGQPQHF.

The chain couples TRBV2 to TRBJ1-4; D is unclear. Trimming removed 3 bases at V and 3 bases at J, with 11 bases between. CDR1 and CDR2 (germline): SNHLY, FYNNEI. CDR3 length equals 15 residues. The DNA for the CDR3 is TGTGCCAGCAGTGACGACGGAGGGCCTAATGAAAAACTGTTTTTT. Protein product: CASSDDGGPNEKLFF.

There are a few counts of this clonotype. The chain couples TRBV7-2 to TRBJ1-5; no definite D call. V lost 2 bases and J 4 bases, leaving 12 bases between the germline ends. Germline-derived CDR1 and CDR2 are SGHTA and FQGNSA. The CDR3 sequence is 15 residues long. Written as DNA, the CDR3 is TGTGCCAGCAGCTTAAAGGCAGGCCCTAATCAGCCCCAGCATTTT. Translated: CASSLKAGPNQPQHF.

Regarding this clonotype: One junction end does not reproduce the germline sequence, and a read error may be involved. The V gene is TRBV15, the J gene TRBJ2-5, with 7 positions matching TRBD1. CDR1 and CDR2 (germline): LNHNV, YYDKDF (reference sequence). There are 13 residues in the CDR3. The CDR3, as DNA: TGTGCCACCAGCGGAGACAGGGAGGAGACCCAGTACTTC. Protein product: CATSGDREETQYF.

Written as DNA, the CDR3 is TGCAGTGCGCGATACCCCTCTCTCGGCCTAATTAACTACGAGCAGTACTTC. Residues: CSARYPSLGLINYEQYF. The rearrangement links TRBV20-1 to TRBJ2-7; unclear D gene. Trimming removed 6 bases at V and 3 bases at J, with 27 bases between. This CDR3 has 17 amino acids. Germline V gene lookup returns CDR1 DFQATT and CDR2 SNEGSKA (reference sequence).

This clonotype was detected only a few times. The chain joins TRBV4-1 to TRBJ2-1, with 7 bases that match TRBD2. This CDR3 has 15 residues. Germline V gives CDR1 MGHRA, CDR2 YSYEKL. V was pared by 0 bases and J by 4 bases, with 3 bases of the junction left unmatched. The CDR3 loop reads CASSQEGGPYNEQFF. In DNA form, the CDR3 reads TGCGCCAGCAGCCAAGAGGGAGGGCCATACAATGAGCAGTTCTTC.

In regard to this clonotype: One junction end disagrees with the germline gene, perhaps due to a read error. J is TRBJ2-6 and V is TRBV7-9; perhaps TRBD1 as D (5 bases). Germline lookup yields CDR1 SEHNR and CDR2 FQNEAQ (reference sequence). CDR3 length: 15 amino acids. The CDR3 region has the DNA TGTGCCAGCAGCGCAACCCTGCCTGGGGCCAACGTCCAGACTTTC. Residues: CASSATLPGANVQTF.

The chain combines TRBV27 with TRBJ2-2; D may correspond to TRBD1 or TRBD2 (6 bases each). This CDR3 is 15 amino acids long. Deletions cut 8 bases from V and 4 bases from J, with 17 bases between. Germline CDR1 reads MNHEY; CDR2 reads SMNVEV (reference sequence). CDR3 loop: CASRRGEVRTGELFF. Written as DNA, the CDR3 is TGTGCCAGCCGTAGGGGGGAAGTGCGCACCGGGGAGCTGTTTTTT.

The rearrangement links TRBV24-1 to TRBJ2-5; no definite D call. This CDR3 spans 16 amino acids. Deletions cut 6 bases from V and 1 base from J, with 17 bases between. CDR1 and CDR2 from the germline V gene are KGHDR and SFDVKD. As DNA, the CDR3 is TGTGCCACCAGTTGTGGGGTTTTTGCACTCCAAGAGACCCAGTACTTC. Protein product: CATSCGVFALQETQYF.

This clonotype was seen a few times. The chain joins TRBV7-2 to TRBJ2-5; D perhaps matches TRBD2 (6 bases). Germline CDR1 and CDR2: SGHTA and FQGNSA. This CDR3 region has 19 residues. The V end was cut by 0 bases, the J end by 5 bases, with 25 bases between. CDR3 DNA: TGTGCCAGCAGCTTAGCAAGCGGACTGTCGTTAGCGGTTGTGGAGACCCAGTACTTC. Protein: CASSLASGLSLAVVETQYF.

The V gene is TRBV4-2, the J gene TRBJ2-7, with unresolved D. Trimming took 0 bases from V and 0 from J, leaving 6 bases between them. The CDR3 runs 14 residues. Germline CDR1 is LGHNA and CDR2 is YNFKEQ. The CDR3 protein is CASSQEALSYEQYF. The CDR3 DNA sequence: TGTGCCAGCAGCCAAGAAGCTCTCTCCTACGAGCAGTACTTC.

In DNA form, the CDR3 reads TGCGCCAGCAGCCAAGAGTCGGGGGGCTCCTACAATGAGCAGTACTTC. This encodes CASSQESGGSYNEQYF. The chain employs TRBV4-1 and TRBJ2-1; perhaps TRBD2 as D (7 bases). The closer fit of TRBJ2-7 to the DNA end suggests the J call may be wrong. The germline gives CDR1 MGHRA, CDR2 YSYEKL. The CDR3 contains 16 residues.

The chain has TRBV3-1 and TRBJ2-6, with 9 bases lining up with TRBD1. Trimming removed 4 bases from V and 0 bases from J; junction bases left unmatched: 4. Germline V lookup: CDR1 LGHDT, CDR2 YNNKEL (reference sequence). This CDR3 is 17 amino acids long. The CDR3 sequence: CASSLGQGSSGANVLTF. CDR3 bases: TGTGCCAGCAGCCTAGGACAGGGGAGCTCTGGGGCCAACGTCCTGACTTTC. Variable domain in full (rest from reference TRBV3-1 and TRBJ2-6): DTAVSQTPKYLVTQMGNDKSIKCEQNLGHDTMYWYKQDSKKFLKIMFSYNNKELIINETVPNRFSPKSPDKAHLNLHINSLELGDSAVYFCASSLGQGSSGANVLTFGAGSRLTVL.